The 17 T cell receptor beta chains given below trace back to one sample, sequenced in a study of blood T cell repertoires in COVID-19 (dated by TCRdb to about 2020). Receptor amplification or capture employed the immunoSEQ multiplex PCR assay. TCRdb obtained this table from immuneACCESS and retained in-frame rearrangements with V and J assigned. These tables miss some clones; where compared with another copy, unresolved V genes account for less than half of the shortfall, and the remainder is unexplained. The sample profile shows 95,000 to 150,000 clones; 87% of them were found once. 25% to 35% of the sample comes from the top ten. The specimen was peripheral blood. All receptors derive from a woman in her 70s with acute or convalescent COVID-19.

Only a few counts were recorded for this clone. V and J are TRBV5-7 and TRBJ1-1, with D unclear. TRBV5-7 is an ORF for which the function is uncertain. V shed 6 bases and J shed 3 bases, with 18 bases lying between them. This CDR3 spans 15 amino acids. The CDR3 loop reads CASNPRGEPDTEAFF. CDR3 DNA sequence: TGTGCCAGCAACCCTCGTGGAGAACCGGACACTGAAGCTTTCTTT.

The V and J genes are TRBV25-1 and TRBJ1-2, with a possible D match to TRBD1 (6 bases). This CDR3 is built from 14 residues. V dropped 8 bases and J dropped 1 base, with 14 bases sitting between them. Germline CDR1 MGHDK, CDR2 SYGVNS. The DNA of the CDR3 is TGTGCCAGCCTCAGTACAGGGTATAACTATGGCTACACCTTC. Its protein product is CASLSTGYNYGYTF.

The J gene is TRBJ1-2, the V gene TRBV28; TRBD1 might be the D (6 bases). CDR1 MDHEN and CDR2 SYDVKM come from the germline V gene. V was cut by 6 bases and J by 5 bases, with 13 bases left in between. The CDR3 has 13 amino acids. CDR3 in DNA: TGTGCCAGCAGCGCGGACAGTCAATATGGCTACACCTTC. Its protein is CASSADSQYGYTF.

The chain employs TRBV3-1 (or the pseudogene TRBV3-2) and TRBJ2-7; 11 bases are a match to TRBD2. V lost 0 bases, J lost 0 bases, and 10 bases stayed unmatched. Per germline, CDR1 LGHDT and CDR2 YNNKEL (reference sequence). This CDR3 is built from 19 residues. CDR3 coding DNA: TGTGCCAGCAGCCAAGATTTGGTAGCGGGGGGGCTGAGCTCCTACGAGCAGTACTTC. It is translated as CASSQDLVAGGLSSYEQYF.

The chain couples TRBV3-1 (or the pseudogene TRBV3-2) to TRBJ2-3, with D perhaps matching TRBD2 (7 bases). The CDR3 spans 18 residues. Germline CDR1 LGHDT, CDR2 YNNKEL (reference sequence). Trimming left V 0 bases short and J 6 bases short, with 22 bases between. The CDR3 sequence is CASSQDWGAGASLDTQYF. Written as DNA, the CDR3 is TGTGCCAGCAGCCAAGATTGGGGGGCGGGGGCCAGTCTGGATACGCAGTATTTT.

This clone showed up just once. This rearrangement joins TRBV19 to TRBJ1-2, with D perhaps TRBD1 (6 bases). Germline V gives CDR1 LNHDA, CDR2 SQIVND (reference sequence). With 9 bases removed from V and 8 bases from J, the gap between germline ends came to 25 bases. This CDR3 comprises 15 residues. CDR3 bases: TGTGCCAGCCTCGGGGTGGGCAGGGGATATCACGGCTACACCTTC. As protein: CASLGVGRGYHGYTF.

Turning to this clone: Germline is not matched at one junction end, which may reflect a read error. The chain combines TRBV7-9 with TRBJ2-5; 8 bases agree with TRBD2. Germline CDR1 SEHNR, CDR2 FQNEAQ (reference sequence). This CDR3 has 13 amino acids. CDR3 sequence (DNA): TGTGCCAGCAGCTTCCAAGCGTCCAAGCGGGGGCACTTC. Translated: CASSFQASKRGHF. Drawing the rest from reference TRBV7-9 and TRBJ2-5, the complete variable domain is DTGVSQNPRHKITKRGQNVTFRCDPISEHNRLYWYRQTLGQGPEFLTYFQNEAQLEKSRLLSDRFSAERPKGSFSTLEIQRTEQGDSAMYLCASSFQASKRGHFGPGTRLLVL.

The chain links TRBV27 to TRBJ1-6; a possible D gene is TRBD1 (6 bases). Germline V gene data show CDR1 as MNHEY and CDR2 as SMNVEV (reference sequence). Between the trimmed V and J ends, which lost 5 bases and 0 bases, there was a span of 14 bases. This CDR3 is 17 amino acids long. The CDR3 loop reads CASSKGGLSSYNSPLHF. In DNA form, the CDR3 reads TGTGCCAGCAGTAAGGGGGGGTTGAGCTCCTATAATTCACCCCTCCACTTT.

The sample holds a few counts of this clone. The rearrangement uses TRBV12-3 or TRBV12-4 and TRBJ1-1; D is undetermined. Trimming stripped 8 bases from V and 0 bases from J, with 10 bases between. CDR3 length: 13 residues. The CDR3 is CASSVQMNTEAFF. CDR3 coding DNA: TGTGCCAGCTCTGTACAGATGAACACTGAAGCTTTCTTT.

This clone was observed once. The chain has TRBV2 and TRBJ1-5, with 9 nucleotides matching TRBD1. CDR1 is SNHLY, CDR2 FYNNEI, per germline. Losses at the gene ends were 3 bases for V and 2 bases for J; bases not matched to a gene: 5. The CDR3 length is 16 residues. Here the CDR3 reads CASSEARTGGNQPQHF. CDR3 nucleotide sequence: TGTGCCAGCAGTGAGGCCCGGACAGGGGGCAATCAGCCCCAGCATTTT.

The V call is TRBV30, the J call TRBJ1-5; D is uncertain. The CDR3 length is 15 residues. V was cut by 0 bases and J by 0 bases, with 9 bases left in between. Germline lookup yields CDR1 GTSNPN and CDR2 SVGIG (reference sequence). CDR3 sequence reads: CAWSVRDTSNQPQHF. CDR3 bases: TGTGCCTGGAGTGTACGAGACACTAGCAATCAGCCCCAGCATTTT. The full variable domain, completed using reference TRBV30 and TRBJ1-5, is SQTIHQWPATLVQPVGSPLSLECTVEGTSNPNLYWYRQAAGRGLQLLFYSVGIGQISSEVPQNLSASRPQDRQFILSSKKLLLSDSGFYLCAWSVRDTSNQPQHFGDGTRLSIL.

Written as DNA, the CDR3 is TGTGCCAGCAGCTTGGGACAGTATCTCAATGAGCAGTTCTTC. This codes for CASSLGQYLNEQFF. This chain connects TRBV7-3 to TRBJ2-1; 7 bases are shared with TRBD1. CDR1 is SGHTA and CDR2 is FQGTGA in the germline V gene. The CDR3 has 14 residues. J was trimmed by 6 bases and V by 3 bases; bases with no gene match: 5.

This clone has a handful of counts. The chain carries TRBV2 and TRBJ1-5; 9 positions match TRBD1. The CDR3 consists of 15 residues. The germline V gene encodes CDR1 SNHLY and CDR2 FYNNEI. Losses at the gene ends were 7 bases for V and 4 bases for J; bases not matched to a gene: 8. The CDR3 nucleotides read TGTGCCAGCACCACCGGGACAGGGATGAATCAGCCCCAGCATTTT. Encoded protein: CASTTGTGMNQPQHF.

The chain recombines TRBV19 with TRBJ1-2; 8 nucleotides agree with TRBD1. This CDR3 contains 14 residues. Germline CDR1 is LNHDA and CDR2 is SQIVND (reference sequence). Trimming took 4 bases from V and 6 from J; bases not matched to a gene: 7. CDR3 in DNA: TGTGCCAGTAGTAACCCCAGGGGGCTCAATGGCTACACCTTC. This translates into CASSNPRGLNGYTF.

V gene TRBV11-1 combines with J gene TRBJ1-5; D is unresolved. V dropped 2 bases and J dropped 5 bases, with 7 bases sitting between them. This CDR3 comprises 13 residues. Germline V gives CDR1 SGHAT, CDR2 FQDESV (reference sequence). CDR3 nucleotides: TGTGCCAGCAGCTTAAACCGGTATCAGCCCCAGCATTTT. Its translation is CASSLNRYQPQHF.

The chain employs TRBV7-3 and TRBJ1-1; D gene unclear. Germline-derived CDR1 and CDR2 are SGHTA and FQGTGA. V lost 4 bases, J lost 6 bases, and 18 bases lay in between. The CDR3 runs 15 residues. The CDR3 nucleotides are TGTGCCAGCAGCTCAGACCCCGGCGAGAGGGCTGAAGCTTTCTTT. Translated: CASSSDPGERAEAFF.

The V and J genes are TRBV11-2 and TRBJ2-1; perhaps TRBD2 as D (6 bases). V was clipped by 0 bases and J by 10 bases, with 13 bases between them. The germline CDR1 and CDR2 sequences are SGHAT and FQNNGV. The CDR3 has 14 amino acids. The CDR3 DNA reads as TGTGCCAGCAGCTTAGATTCGGGGGTCGTGGAGCAGTTCTTC. It codes for CASSLDSGVVEQFF.